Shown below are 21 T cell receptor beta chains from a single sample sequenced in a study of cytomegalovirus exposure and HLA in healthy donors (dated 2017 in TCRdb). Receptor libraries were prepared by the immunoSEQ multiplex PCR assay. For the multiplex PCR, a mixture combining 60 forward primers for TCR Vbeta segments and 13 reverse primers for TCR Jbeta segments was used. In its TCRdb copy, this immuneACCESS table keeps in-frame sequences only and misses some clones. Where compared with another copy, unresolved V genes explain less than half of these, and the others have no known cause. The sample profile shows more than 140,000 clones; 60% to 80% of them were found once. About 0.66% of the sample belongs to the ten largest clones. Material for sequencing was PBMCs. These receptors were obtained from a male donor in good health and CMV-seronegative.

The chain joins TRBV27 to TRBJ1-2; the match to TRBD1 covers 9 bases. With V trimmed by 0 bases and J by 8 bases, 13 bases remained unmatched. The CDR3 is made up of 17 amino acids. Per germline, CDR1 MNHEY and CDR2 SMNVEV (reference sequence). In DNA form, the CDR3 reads TGTGCCAGCAGTTTATCGATGCGCCGGGACAGGGAAGTGGGCTACACCTTC. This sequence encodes CASSLSMRRDREVGYTF.

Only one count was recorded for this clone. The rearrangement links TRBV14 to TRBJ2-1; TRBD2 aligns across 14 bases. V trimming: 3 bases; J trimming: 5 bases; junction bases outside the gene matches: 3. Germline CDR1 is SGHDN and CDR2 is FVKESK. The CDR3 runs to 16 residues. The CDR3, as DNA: TGTGCCAGCAGCCACCCGACTAGCGGGAGGGACAATGAGCAGTTCTTC. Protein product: CASSHPTSGRDNEQFF.

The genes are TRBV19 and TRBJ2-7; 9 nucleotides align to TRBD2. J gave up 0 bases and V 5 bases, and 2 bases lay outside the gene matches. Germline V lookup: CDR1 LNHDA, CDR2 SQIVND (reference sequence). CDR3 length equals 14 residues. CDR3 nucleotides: TGTGCCAGTAGTTCGACTAGCGGCTCCTACGAGCAGTACTTC. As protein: CASSSTSGSYEQYF.

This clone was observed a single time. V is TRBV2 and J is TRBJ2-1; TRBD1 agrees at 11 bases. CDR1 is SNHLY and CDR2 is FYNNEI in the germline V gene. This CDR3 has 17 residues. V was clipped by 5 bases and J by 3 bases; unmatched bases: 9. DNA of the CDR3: TGTGCCAGCAGTCAGTATTCCGGGACAGGGGGCTACAATGAGCAGTTCTTC. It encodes CASSQYSGTGGYNEQFF.

DNA of the CDR3: TGTGCCACCAGCAGAGATCCCGGAGCTGATACGCAGTATTTT. Translation: CATSRDPGADTQYF. This chain uses TRBV15 with TRBJ2-3; D unresolved. Trimming shortened V by 0 bases and J by 6 bases, and 10 bases separated the two germline ends. The CDR3 is made up of 14 amino acids. CDR1 LNHNV and CDR2 YYDKDF come from the germline V gene (reference sequence).

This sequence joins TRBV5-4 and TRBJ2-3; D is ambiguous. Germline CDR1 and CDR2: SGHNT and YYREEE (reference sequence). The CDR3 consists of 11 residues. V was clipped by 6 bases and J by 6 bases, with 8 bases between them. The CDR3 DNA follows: TGTGCCAGCACATCCCGGGATACGCAGTATTTT. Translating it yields CASTSRDTQYF.

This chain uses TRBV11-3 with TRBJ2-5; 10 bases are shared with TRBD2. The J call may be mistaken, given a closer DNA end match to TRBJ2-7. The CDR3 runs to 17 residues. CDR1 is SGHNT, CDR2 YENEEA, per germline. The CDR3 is CASSSNPFASGGYEQYF. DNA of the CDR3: TGTGCCAGCAGCTCCAACCCCTTTGCTAGCGGGGGCTACGAGCAGTACTTC.

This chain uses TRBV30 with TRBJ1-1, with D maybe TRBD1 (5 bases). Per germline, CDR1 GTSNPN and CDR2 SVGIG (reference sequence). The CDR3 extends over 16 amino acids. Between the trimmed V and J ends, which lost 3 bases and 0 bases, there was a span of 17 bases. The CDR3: CAWRGSGARMNTEAFF. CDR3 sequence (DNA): TGTGCCTGGAGGGGGAGCGGGGCGAGAATGAACACTGAAGCTTTCTTT.

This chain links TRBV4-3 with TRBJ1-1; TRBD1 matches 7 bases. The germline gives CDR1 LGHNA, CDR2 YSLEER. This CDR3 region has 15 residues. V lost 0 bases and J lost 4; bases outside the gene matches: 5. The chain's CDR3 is CASSQDTGQPTEAFF. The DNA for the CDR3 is TGCGCCAGCAGCCAAGATACGGGACAGCCCACTGAAGCTTTCTTT.

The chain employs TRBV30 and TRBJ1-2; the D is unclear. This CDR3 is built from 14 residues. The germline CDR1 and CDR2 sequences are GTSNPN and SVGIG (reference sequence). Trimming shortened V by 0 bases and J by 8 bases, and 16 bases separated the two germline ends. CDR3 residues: CAWSVLGSGWGYTF. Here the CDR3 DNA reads TGTGCCTGGAGTGTACTTGGGTCGGGGTGGGGCTACACCTTC.

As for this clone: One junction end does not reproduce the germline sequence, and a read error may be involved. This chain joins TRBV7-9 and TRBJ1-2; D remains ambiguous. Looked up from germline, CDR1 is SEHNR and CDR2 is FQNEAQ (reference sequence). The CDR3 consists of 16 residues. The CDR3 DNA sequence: TGTTCCAGCAGCCCAGTGGGTGGCGGAGCTAACTATGGCTACACCTTC. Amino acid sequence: CSSSPVGGGANYGYTF.

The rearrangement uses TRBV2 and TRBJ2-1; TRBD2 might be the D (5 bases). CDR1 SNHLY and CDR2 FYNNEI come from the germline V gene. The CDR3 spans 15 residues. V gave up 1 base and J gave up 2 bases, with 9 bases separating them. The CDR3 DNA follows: TGTGCCAGCAGTGAAGGGGAGTTTCCCTACAATGAGCAGTTCTTC. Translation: CASSEGEFPYNEQFF.

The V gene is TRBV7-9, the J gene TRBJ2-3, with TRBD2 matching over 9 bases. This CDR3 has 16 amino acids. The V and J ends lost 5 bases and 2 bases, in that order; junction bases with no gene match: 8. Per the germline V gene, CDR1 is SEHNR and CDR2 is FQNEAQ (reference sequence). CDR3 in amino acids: CASSPYGTSFTDTQYF. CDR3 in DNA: TGTGCCAGCAGCCCTTACGGGACTAGCTTCACAGATACGCAGTATTTT.

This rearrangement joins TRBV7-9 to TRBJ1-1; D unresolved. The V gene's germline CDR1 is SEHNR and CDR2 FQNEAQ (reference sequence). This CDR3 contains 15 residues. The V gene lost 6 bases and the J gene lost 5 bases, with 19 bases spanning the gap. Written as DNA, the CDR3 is TGTGCCAGCAGGCAAGATGAGTCCCCGGGGACTGAAGCTTTCTTT. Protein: CASRQDESPGTEAFF.

In nucleotides, the CDR3 is TGCAGCGTTGGCCGACAGGGGAAGGCTAATGAAAAACTGTTTTTT. Residues: CSVGRQGKANEKLFF. The rearrangement uses TRBV29-1 and TRBJ1-4, with 8 bases identical to TRBD1. V shed 4 bases and J 3 bases; nucleotides not matched to a gene: 7. Germline-derived CDR1 and CDR2 are SQVTM and ANQGSEA. The CDR3 contains 15 residues.

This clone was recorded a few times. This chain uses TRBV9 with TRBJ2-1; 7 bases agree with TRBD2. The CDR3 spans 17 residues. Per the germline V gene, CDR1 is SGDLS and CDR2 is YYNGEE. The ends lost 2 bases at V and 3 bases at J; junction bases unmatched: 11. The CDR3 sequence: CASSVGLSSGFYNEQFF. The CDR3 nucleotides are TGTGCCAGCAGCGTGGGGTTATCTAGCGGATTCTACAATGAGCAGTTCTTC.

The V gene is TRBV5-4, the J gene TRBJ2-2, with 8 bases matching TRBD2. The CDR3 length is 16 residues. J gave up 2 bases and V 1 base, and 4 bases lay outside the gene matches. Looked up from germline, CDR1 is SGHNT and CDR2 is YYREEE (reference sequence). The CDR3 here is CASSLKRELNTGELFF. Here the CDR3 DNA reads TGTGCCAGCAGCTTGAAGCGGGAGTTAAACACCGGGGAGCTGTTTTTT. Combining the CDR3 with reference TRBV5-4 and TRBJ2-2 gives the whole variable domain ETGVTQSPTHLIKTRGQQVTLRCSSQSGHNTVSWYQQALGQGPQFIFQYYREEENGRGNFPPRFSGLQFPNYSSELNVNALELDDSALYLCASSLKRELNTGELFFGEGSRLTVL.

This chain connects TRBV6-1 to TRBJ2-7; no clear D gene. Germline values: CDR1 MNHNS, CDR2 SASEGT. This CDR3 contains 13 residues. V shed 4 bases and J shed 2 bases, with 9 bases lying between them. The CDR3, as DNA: TGTGCCAGCAGTGGCTACCTAACCTACGAGCAGTACTTC. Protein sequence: CASSGYLTYEQYF.

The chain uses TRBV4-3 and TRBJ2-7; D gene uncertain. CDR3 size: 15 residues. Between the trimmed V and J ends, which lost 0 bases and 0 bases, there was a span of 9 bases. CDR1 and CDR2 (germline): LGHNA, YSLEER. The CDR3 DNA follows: TGCGCCAGCAGCCAAGATCCAGGAAGCTCCTACGAGCAGTACTTC. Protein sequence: CASSQDPGSSYEQYF.

The CDR3, as DNA: TGTGCCAGCAGTGATGGCGGGCTTGGGTACGAGCAGTACTTC. It specifies CASSDGGLGYEQYF. The genes are TRBV6-1 and TRBJ2-7, with a possible D match to TRBD2 (5 bases). V lost 3 bases and J 4 bases, leaving 13 bases between the germline ends. The CDR3 runs to 14 residues. CDR1 is MNHNS, CDR2 SASEGT, per germline.

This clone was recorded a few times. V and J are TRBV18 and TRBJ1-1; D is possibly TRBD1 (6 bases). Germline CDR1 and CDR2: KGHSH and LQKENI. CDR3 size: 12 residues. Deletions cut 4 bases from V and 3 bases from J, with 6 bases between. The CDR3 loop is CASSQGDTEAFF. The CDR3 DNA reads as TGTGCCAGCTCACAGGGGGACACTGAAGCTTTCTTT.